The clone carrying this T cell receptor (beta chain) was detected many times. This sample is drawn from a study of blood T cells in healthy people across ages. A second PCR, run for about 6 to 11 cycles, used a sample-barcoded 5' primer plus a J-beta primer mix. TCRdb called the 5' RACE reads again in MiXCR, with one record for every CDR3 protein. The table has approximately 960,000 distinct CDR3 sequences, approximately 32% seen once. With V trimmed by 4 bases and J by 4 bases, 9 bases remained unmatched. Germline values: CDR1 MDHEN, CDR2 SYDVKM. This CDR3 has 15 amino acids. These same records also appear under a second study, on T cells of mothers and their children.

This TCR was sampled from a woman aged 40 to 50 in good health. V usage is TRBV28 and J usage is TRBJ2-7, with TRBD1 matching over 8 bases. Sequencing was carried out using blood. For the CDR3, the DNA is TGTGCCAGCAGTTCCTCGGACAGGGTGTTGTACGAGCAGTACTTC. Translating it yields CASSSSDRVLYEQYF.